These T cell receptor beta chains were read from a single sample in a study of shared clonotypes between healthy human individuals. Clones were sequenced by immunoSEQ multiplex PCR, and TCRdb holds only the in-frame ones, with some missing. The profile shows roughly 1,000,000 clones, approximately 80% of them singletons. Material for sequencing was memory CD4+ T cells from PBMCs. These receptors all come from a man aged 18 to 30 in good health. Some clones in this sample may be carry-over from other donors' samples. Each CDR3 is given with its conserved first and last residue. The D gene is left open where the match is weak. Size is omitted from some rows. Given values are once, few, many or a class for expanded clones.

j_call clone_size d_call v_call cdr3_aa cdr3_nt
TRBJ1-2 . . TRBV6-5 CASSYSPLYGYTF TGTGCCAGCAGTTACTCGCCCCTCTATGGCTACACCTTC
TRBJ2-7 . TRBD1 TRBV28 CASSGSGTGVYEQYF TGTGCCAGCAGTGGATCAGGGACAGGGGTCTACGAGCAGTACTTC
TRBJ2-7 few . TRBV27 CASSPRRGTYEQYF TGTGCCAGCAGTCCCCGTCGGGGGACCTACGAGCAGTACTTC
TRBJ1-1 . . TRBV7-2 CASTTPWDEAFF TGTGCCAGCACCACCCCTTGGGATGAAGCTTTCTTT
TRBJ2-7 . TRBD1 TRBV7-8 CASSRGQDYEQYF TGTGCCAGCAGCCGGGGACAGGACTACGAGCAGTACTTC
TRBJ2-2 few TRBD1 TRBV7-9 CASSLVWTGEGQVGELFF TGTGCCAGCAGCTTAGTTTGGACAGGGGAAGGCCAAGTAGGGGAGCTGTTTTTT
TRBJ2-3 . . TRBV7-9 CASSLPGKTTQYF TGTGCCAGCAGCTTACCAGGCAAGACCACGCAGTATTTT
TRBJ1-5 once . TRBV6-1 CASSERGAGGNQPQHF TGTGCCAGCAGTGAAAGGGGGGCCGGGGGCAATCAGCCCCAGCATTTT
TRBJ2-2 . . TRBV7-3 CASSLSRLTGELFF TGTGCCAGCAGCTTGAGCCGGCTCACCGGGGAGCTGTTTTTT
TRBJ2-1 . . TRBV18 CASSLRDYNEQFF TGTGCCAGCTCACTCCGGGACTACAATGAGCAGTTCTTC
TRBJ2-3 . TRBD2 TRBV5-6 CASSLVGRVFDTQYF TGTGCCAGCAGCTTGGTCGGGAGGGTGTTTGATACGCAGTATTTT
TRBJ2-2 . . TRBV9 CASSVSLGVNTGELFF TGTGCCAGCAGCGTAAGTCTTGGGGTGAACACCGGGGAGCTGTTTTTT
TRBJ2-5 . . TRBV5-1 CASRGAGGQETQYF TGCGCCAGCAGAGGGGCGGGCGGACAAGAGACCCAGTACTTC
TRBJ2-2 few . TRBV2 CASSVLAGELFF TGTGCCAGCAGTGTTTTGGCCGGGGAGCTGTTTTTT
TRBJ2-5 . . TRBV7-7 CASSLADSQETQYF TGTGCCAGCAGCTTAGCGGACAGTCAAGAGACCCAGTACTTC
TRBJ2-1 . . TRBV5-1 CASSFGEDDEQFF TGCGCCAGCAGCTTCGGCGAAGATGATGAGCAGTTCTTC
TRBJ1-1 . . TRBV2 CASSPSTESTEAFF TGTGCCAGCAGCCCATCAACAGAAAGCACTGAAGCTTTCTTT
TRBJ2-5 . . TRBV5-1 CASSFRQFQETQYF TGCGCCAGCAGCTTTAGACAGTTCCAAGAGACCCAGTACTTC
TRBJ2-2 . . TRBV7-3 CASSTSGANTGELFF TGTGCCAGCAGCACCAGCGGAGCGAACACCGGGGAGCTGTTTTTT
TRBJ2-1 . TRBD2 TRBV5-1 CASRGREPRSSYNEQFF TGCGCCAGCAGGGGGAGGGAGCCCAGGAGCTCCTACAATGAGCAGTTCTTC
TRBJ1-3 once TRBD1 TRBV28 CASSLSGTGFFSGNTIYF TGTGCCAGCAGCTTGTCCGGGACAGGGTTTTTTTCTGGAAACACCATATATTTT
TRBJ2-7 . TRBD2 TRBV6-5 CASSLPGLAGEQYF TGTGCCAGCAGTCTCCCGGGACTAGCGGGGGAGCAGTACTTC
TRBJ2-1 few TRBD1 TRBV5-1 CASSLDRGNEQFF TGCGCCAGCAGCTTGGACAGGGGGAATGAGCAGTTCTTC
TRBJ1-4 . TRBD1 TRBV25-1 CASKGQINEKLFF TGTGCCAGTAAGGGACAGATTAATGAAAAACTGTTTTTT
TRBJ1-3 . TRBD1 TRBV4-1 CASSLFQGAGNTIYF TGCGCCAGCAGCCTCTTCCAGGGGGCGGGAAACACCATATATTTT
TRBJ2-5 once . TRBV28 CASSLGGLKETQYF TGTGCCAGCAGTTTAGGGGGTCTGAAGGAGACCCAGTACTTC
TRBJ2-5 . . TRBV15 CATSREGGLETQYF TGTGCCACCAGCAGGGAGGGGGGGTTGGAGACCCAGTACTTC
TRBJ2-1 . TRBD2 TRBV18 CASSPFSSGAYNEQFF TGTGCCAGCTCACCATTCTCTAGCGGGGCATACAATGAGCAGTTCTTC
TRBJ1-1 . . TRBV10-3 CAISESGSMNTEAFF TGTGCCATCAGTGAGTCGGGATCTATGAACACTGAAGCTTTCTTT
TRBJ1-2 . . TRBV28 CASSLFRAGEGSGYTF TGTGCCAGCAGTTTATTCCGAGCAGGGGAGGGTAGTGGCTACACCTTC
TRBJ2-2 . . TRBV6-5 CASSYRVSLSGELFF TGTGCCAGCAGTTACAGGGTCTCTTTGTCCGGGGAGCTGTTTTTT
TRBJ2-2 . . TRBV6-5 CASSYQTGRNTGELFF TGTGCCAGCAGTTACCAGACCGGGAGGAACACCGGGGAGCTGTTTTTT
TRBJ2-7 . . TRBV5-1 CASRDLPRYEQYF TGCGCCAGCAGGGACCTTCCCCGTTACGAGCAGTACTTC